A single sample is the source of the 13 T cell receptor beta chains below, sequenced in a study of OX40 agonist ivuxolimab in advanced cancers. The repertoire was sequenced with immunoSEQ multiplex PCR; TCRdb's copy has only in-frame clones and lacks some. The table records tens of thousands of clones, roughly 86% of them present only once. Sequenced material: CD4+ or CD8+ T cells sorted from blood, taken in a trial of the OX40 agonist ivuxolimab. These receptors all come from an adult with an advanced solid tumor such as melanoma, head and neck, liver or kidney cancer.

The chain's CDR3 is CASSNKQGAGYTF. In DNA form, the CDR3 reads TGTGCCAGCAGCAACAAGCAGGGGGCGGGCTACACCTTC. The chain joins TRBV21-1 to TRBJ1-2; TRBD1 is the table's D call and was not checked against the DNA. TRBV21-1 is described as a pseudogene. This CDR3 is 13 amino acids long.

The V and J genes are TRBV4-1 and TRBJ2-3; 7 bases align to TRBD2. The J segment lost 6 bases and the V segment lost 2 bases, leaving 14 bases of the junction unmatched. CDR3 length: 17 residues. In germline, CDR1 is MGHRA, CDR2 YSYEKL. CDR3 region: CASSQPRRGRVWDTQYF. The CDR3 DNA reads as TGCGCCAGCAGCCAACCCCGCCGAGGGAGGGTTTGGGATACGCAGTATTTT.

This chain links TRBV21-1 with TRBJ2-7; no DNA check was done on the table's D call, TRBD2. TRBV21-1 is recorded as a pseudogene. This CDR3 comprises 10 residues. CDR3: CLGGNLEQYF. CDR3 coding DNA: TGTCTGGGAGGGAACCTCGAGCAGTACTTC.

V gene TRBV20-1 combines with J gene TRBJ1-2; no definite D call. Germline V CDR1 and CDR2: DFQATT, SNEGSKA (reference sequence). This CDR3 is 10 amino acids long. Trimming left V 8 bases short and J 4 bases short, with 8 bases between. CDR3 protein: CSTNTYGYTF. The CDR3 region has the DNA TGCAGTACTAATACCTATGGCTACACCTTC.

The chain couples TRBV6-1 to TRBJ1-4; no clear D. The CDR3 has 15 residues. Trimming took off 2 bases at V and 7 bases at J, with 14 bases between the two ends. In germline, CDR1 is MNHNS, CDR2 SASEGT. CDR3 nucleotides: TGTGCCAGCAGTGAATCCCCGGGGAAGGCTGAAAAACTGTTTTTT. It specifies CASSESPGKAEKLFF.

The chain has TRBV4-1 and TRBJ1-1; tentatively, D is TRBD1 (5 bases). The CDR3 sequence is 14 residues long. V was trimmed by 0 bases and J by 1 base, leaving 6 bases between them. Germline lookup yields CDR1 MGHRA and CDR2 YSYEKL. The CDR3: CASSQDRENTEAFF. In DNA, the CDR3 is TGCGCCAGCAGCCAAGACAGGGAGAACACTGAAGCTTTCTTT.

The chain is built from TRBV5-1 and TRBJ2-1, with 7 nucleotides matching TRBD1. In germline, CDR1 is SGHRS, CDR2 YFSETQ. CDR3 length: 15 residues. V shed 4 bases and J 7 bases; nucleotides not matched to a gene: 11. The CDR3 sequence: CASSLEAGGWNEQFF. The CDR3 coding sequence is TGCGCCAGCAGCCTGGAGGCAGGGGGTTGGAATGAGCAGTTCTTC.

The rearrangement joins TRBV6-6 to TRBJ2-3, with 8 bases matching TRBD2. CDR1 and CDR2 (germline): MNHNY, SVGAGI (reference sequence). The CDR3 runs 15 residues. J lost 3 bases, V lost 7 bases, and 9 bases had no gene match. CDR3 nucleotide sequence: TGTGCCAGCACTCTCCAGGGACTAGAGACAGATACGCAGTATTTT. It codes for CASTLQGLETDTQYF.

The V and J genes are TRBV6-1 and TRBJ2-5; 7 nucleotides align to TRBD2. The CDR3 contains 14 residues. Germline CDR1 reads MNHNS; CDR2 reads SASEGT. Trimming cost V 2 bases and J 7 bases; bases outside gene matches: 7. The CDR3 sequence: CASSEMVGGRTQYF. CDR3 in DNA: TGTGCCAGCAGTGAAATGGTCGGGGGGAGGACCCAGTACTTC.

V usage is TRBV11-2 and J usage is TRBJ2-1, with no clear D. V was shortened by 7 bases and J by 4 bases, with 11 bases between the two germline ends. CDR1 and CDR2 (germline): SGHAT, FQNNGV. The CDR3 consists of 13 residues. Written as DNA, the CDR3 is TGTGCCAGCACCCAGGCCCCGTACAATGAGCAGTTCTTC. Translation: CASTQAPYNEQFF.

This chain joins TRBV7-3 and TRBJ2-7, with 8 bases aligning to TRBD2. The ends lost 5 bases at V and 1 base at J; junction bases unmatched: 4. The germline V gene has CDR1 SGHTA and CDR2 FQGTGA. The CDR3 length is 14 residues. CDR3 sequence reads: CASSHGGASYEQYF. CDR3 coding DNA: TGTGCCAGCAGCCACGGGGGGGCATCCTACGAGCAGTACTTC.

V is TRBV25-1 and J is TRBJ1-1; TRBD1 is a possible D gene (5 bases). Between the trimmed V and J ends, which lost 1 base and 2 bases, there was a span of 11 bases. The CDR3 runs 15 residues. The V gene's germline CDR1 is MGHDK and CDR2 SYGVNS. This CDR3 reads CASSEWGGVNTEAFF. The CDR3 DNA reads TGTGCCAGCAGTGAATGGGGGGGGGTAAACACTGAAGCTTTCTTT.

This clone appeared a few times. The rearrangement uses TRBV7-2 and TRBJ2-3, with 8 positions matching TRBD2. The length of the CDR3 is 15 residues. Germline CDR1 is SGHTA and CDR2 is FQGNSA. Trimming at V came to 0 bases and at J to 7 bases, leaving 6 bases not matched to a gene. CDR3 DNA: TGTGCCAGCAGCTTAGCCGCGGGAGGCCAGTATACGCAGTATTTT. Its translation is CASSLAAGGQYTQYF.